This entry is about one TCR beta chain. Antigen specificity is unknown. This sample was included in a study of cytomegalovirus exposure and HLA in healthy donors. In the study overall: Early released data comprised around 80 million unique TCRs from HLA-typed donors.

Regarding the study as a whole: Earlier analysis found most TCR beta V segments productive about 87% or about 30% of the time.

CDR3 size: 15 residues. The germline gives CDR1 WSHSY, CDR2 SAAADI. J lost 5 bases, V lost 7 bases, and 9 bases had no gene match. The PCR ran on 60 Vbeta and 13 Jbeta primers. Assay used: immunoSEQ multiplex PCR; TCRdb lists only in-frame clones, some missing. The sample consists of 150,000 or so clones, approximately 82% of them appearing once. Sequenced input: PBMCs. The receptor was derived from a male donor in good health and CMV-seropositive. V gene TRBV10-2 combines with J gene TRBJ2-5; TRBD2 matches 11 bases. The chain's CDR3 is CASKATSGISETQYF. The CDR3 nucleotides are TGCGCCAGCAAGGCGACTAGCGGGATCTCGGAGACCCAGTACTTC.